This T cell receptor beta chain was sequenced for a study of CD8 T cells in ankylosing spondylitis. General observations from the study: Made up of 7 to 9 highly homologous variants, a TCR beta motif appeared characteristic of ankylosing spondylitis blood. There was reportedly significant enrichment of clones that were disease-linked in matched ankylosing spondylitis synovial fluid.

V lost 5 bases, J lost 2 bases, and 12 bases lay in between. CDR1 and CDR2 (germline): MNHNS, SASEGT. The CDR3 totals 14 residues. Using its own MiXCR run on the 5' RACE reads, TCRdb lists one record per CDR3 protein. The sample has 200,000 or so distinct CDR3 sequences, roughly 13% seen once; the top ten hold 11%. This clonotype was recorded at least ten times. Its antigen remains unknown. The receptor comes from a female donor with ankylosing spondylitis or in good health (not recorded which). V is TRBV6-1 and J is TRBJ1-1; D is uncertain. The sample taken for sequencing was blood, either unsorted or a sorted T cell fraction (not recorded which). The CDR3 bases are TGTGCCAGCAGTCCCGGTTTGGTAAACACTGAAGCTTTCTTT. Its protein product is CASSPGLVNTEAFF.